A selection of T cell receptor beta chains follows, all from one sample in a study of blood T cell repertoires in COVID-19. Measured with immunoSEQ multiplex PCR; TCRdb has only the in-frame clones, and not every one. The table includes about 80,000 clones, roughly 76% detected once. Sequenced: peripheral blood. The receptors here all came from a man aged 70 or older with active or convalescent COVID-19. Each CDR3 is given with its conserved first and last residue. Fields, in order: clone size, J gene, D gene, V gene, CDR3 protein, CDR3 DNA. A D gene is named only where the DNA matches it firmly. Rows may omit the clone size; those that give it use once, few, many or a size class.

NA,TRBJ1-5,NA,TRBV6-5,CASSYEESGLGPQHF,TGTGCCAGCAGTTACGAGGAGTCTGGATTGGGGCCCCAGCATTTT
NA,TRBJ1-4,NA,TRBV7-9,CASSFGAGENEKLFF,TGTGCCAGCAGCTTTGGGGCAGGCGAGAATGAAAAACTGTTTTTT
once,TRBJ1-4,TRBD1,TRBV7-9,CASSPGQSNEKLFF,TGTGCCAGCAGCCCGGGACAGTCTAATGAAAAACTGTTTTTT
NA,TRBJ1-3,NA,TRBV2,CASNYPPGGVGNTIYF,TGTGCCAGCAACTACCCCCCGGGGGGGGTAGGAAACACCATATATTTT
NA,TRBJ1-1,TRBD1,TRBV7-9,CASSKQGDTEAFF,TGTGCCAGCAGTAAACAGGGGGACACTGAAGCTTTCTTT
NA,TRBJ1-4,NA,TRBV28,CASGQAQRYEKLFF,TGTGCCAGCGGCCAGGCCCAGCGGTACGAAAAACTGTTTTTT
NA,TRBJ2-5,NA,TRBV6-1,CASSEHQALETQYF,TGTGCCAGCAGTGAACACCAGGCCTTAGAGACCCAGTACTTC
NA,TRBJ2-5,TRBD2,TRBV28,CASSATGLAAQETQYF,TGTGCCAGCAGCGCCACAGGACTAGCGGCCCAAGAGACCCAGTACTTC
NA,TRBJ2-2,NA,TRBV12-3/TRBV12-4,CASSYRFAGELFF,TGTGCCAGCAGTTATCGGTTTGCCGGGGAGCTGTTTTTT
NA,TRBJ1-1,NA,TRBV4-1,CASSQGFSAEAFF,TGCGCCAGCAGCCAAGGGTTCAGCGCTGAAGCTTTCTTT
NA,TRBJ1-2,TRBD1,TRBV27,CASRDLTGGFNGYTF,TGTGCCAGCAGAGACTTGACAGGGGGTTTCAATGGCTACACCTTC
NA,TRBJ1-2,TRBD1,TRBV19,CASGRQGEYGYTF,TGTGCCAGTGGAAGACAGGGGGAATATGGCTACACCTTC
NA,TRBJ2-3,NA,TRBV30,CAWSPGVLDTQYF,TGTGCCTGGAGTCCCGGGGTTCTAGATACGCAGTATTTT
NA,TRBJ2-3,TRBD1,TRBV6-5,CASSRAGGVTDTQYF,TGTGCCAGCAGCAGAGCAGGGGGCGTCACAGATACGCAGTATTTT
few,TRBJ2-7,NA,TRBV19,CASSLQGYEQYF,TGTGCCAGTAGTTTACAGGGCTACGAGCAGTACTTC
NA,TRBJ1-3,NA,TRBV5-4,CATSRGRISSGNTIYF,TGTGCCACCTCTCGGGGGAGGATAAGCTCTGGAAACACCATATATTTT
NA,TRBJ2-3,TRBD2,TRBV4-2,CASSQSRSGGGGFTDTQYF,TGTGCCAGCAGCCAATCGAGGAGTGGCGGGGGGGGCTTCACAGATACGCAGTATTTT
NA,TRBJ2-1,TRBD1,TRBV12-5,CASGSGQGGSYNEQFF,TGTGCTAGTGGCTCCGGACAGGGGGGATCCTACAATGAGCAGTTCTTC
few,TRBJ1-2,NA,TRBV7-9,CASSPDFAWGYTF,TGTGCCAGCAGCCCTGACTTTGCTTGGGGCTACACCTTC
NA,TRBJ1-1,TRBD1,TRBV7-9,CASSSQGAQTEAFF,TGTGCCAGCAGCTCGCAGGGGGCGCAGACTGAAGCTTTCTTT
NA,TRBJ2-5,NA,TRBV5-8,CASSFGGQIQETQYF,TGTGCCAGCAGCTTTGGTGGACAGATCCAAGAGACCCAGTACTTC
NA,TRBJ2-1,TRBD2,TRBV15,CATSRVSASGGSYNEQFF,TGTGCCACCAGCAGAGTTTCGGCTAGCGGGGGGTCCTACAATGAGCAGTTCTTC
NA,TRBJ1-1,NA,TRBV9,CASSVASPGVGTFEAFF,TGTGCCAGCAGCGTAGCCTCCCCCGGGGTGGGGACATTCGAAGCTTTCTTT